A selection of T cell receptor beta chains follows, all from one sample in a study of blood T cell repertoires in COVID-19. This table comes from immunoSEQ multiplex PCR, and its TCRdb copy is limited to in-frame clones, with some not included. Of approximately 230,000 clones in the sample, approximately 82% were seen once. The sequencing sample was made of PBMCs or T cells enriched from blood (not recorded which). Receptors were obtained from a man in his forties or fifties who had recovered from COVID-19. Both conserved end residues are part of each CDR3. Fields, in order: D gene, J gene, clone size, V gene, CDR3 DNA, CDR3 protein. D genes are given only for firm matches. Size tells how often a clone was seen (once, few, many) or the class of an expanded clone, and some rows leave it out.

TRBD2,TRBJ2-1,.,TRBV7-2,TGTGCCAGCAGCTTTGCGGGGGCCTACAATGAGCAGTTCTTC,CASSFAGAYNEQFF
TRBD2,TRBJ2-7,.,TRBV20-1,TGCAGTGCTAGTCCCGCTAGCGGGGGGAACTACGAGCAGTACTTC,CSASPASGGNYEQYF
.,TRBJ1-1,once,TRBV3-1/TRBV3-2,TGTGCCAGCAGCCCTTGGGGGGGCTTGGGGGAAGCTTTCTTT,CASSPWGGLGEAFF
.,TRBJ2-1,.,TRBV5-1,TGCGCCAGCAGCCGTGGGGACTCCCGTCTCAATGAGCAGTTCTTC,CASSRGDSRLNEQFF
.,TRBJ1-1,.,TRBV29-1,TGCAGCGTTTGGGGGCTGGCAGGCCCTCGAAAAGCTTTCTTT,CSVWGLAGPRKAFF
TRBD1,TRBJ2-3,.,TRBV28,TGTGCCAGCAGTTCCAGACAGGGGGCAGATACGCAGTATTTT,CASSSRQGADTQYF
.,TRBJ1-2,.,TRBV7-4,TGTGCCAGCGACCCGGAGGTCGCAAGCTATGGCTACACCTTC,CASDPEVASYGYTF
.,TRBJ2-1,.,TRBV7-9,TGTGCCAGCAGCACAACGATACAAGACAATGAGCAGTTCTTC,CASSTTIQDNEQFF
TRBD2,TRBJ2-2,.,TRBV6-2/TRBV6-3,TGTGCCAGCAGCTCCCCGGTTCTAGCGGGAGGGCACACCGGGGAGCTGTTTTTT,CASSSPVLAGGHTGELFF
.,TRBJ2-1,.,TRBV7-2,TGTGCCAGCAGCTTAGACCATCAACGGAGGCTCTTC,CASSLDHQRRLF